One and the same sample provided the 23 T cell receptor beta chains below, sequenced in a study of T cells in Graves' hyperthyroidism and ophthalmopathy. The CDR3 regions of TCR beta were amplified from RNA transcripts. During a first-round RT-PCR of the TCR CDR3, the HTBI primer set was used. TCRdb ran MiXCR on the multiplex PCR reads and lists one entry per CDR3 protein. The table records around 580,000 distinct CDR3 sequences, around 46% of them present only once. Sequenced sample: peripheral blood or thyroid tissue (not recorded which). The receptors come from a woman aged 18 to 35 with Graves' hyperthyroidism.

The V and J genes are TRBV2 and TRBJ2-2, with D perhaps matching TRBD1 or TRBD2 (5 bases each). The CDR3 has 16 residues. V gave up 1 base and J gave up 2 bases, with 11 bases separating them. Germline values: CDR1 SNHLY, CDR2 FYNNEI. The CDR3 DNA reads as TGTGCCAGCAGTGAAGGGGGACGTCGAAACACCGGGGAGCTGTTTTTT. This sequence encodes CASSEGGRRNTGELFF. Full variable domain (outside the CDR3, taken from reference TRBV2 and TRBJ2-2): EPEVTQTPSHQVTQMGQEVILRCVPISNHLYFYWYRQILGQKVEFLVSFYNNEISEKSEIFDDQFSVERPDGSNFTLKIRSTKLEDSAMYFCASSEGGRRNTGELFFGEGSRLTVL.

CDR3 in DNA: TGTGCCAGCAAGGGGGTCGGTTCACCCCTCCACTTT. Amino acid sequence: CASKGVGSPLHF. This chain links TRBV7-9 with TRBJ1-6; TRBD1 might be the D (6 bases). This CDR3 has 12 amino acids. V lost 7 bases and J lost 9, with 10 bases in between. CDR1 and CDR2 from the germline V gene are SEHNR and FQNEAQ (reference sequence).

This clonotype was picked up many times. This chain joins TRBV7-2 and TRBJ2-7; TRBD2 agrees at 7 bases. The CDR3 length is 14 residues. CDR1 and CDR2 (germline): SGHTA, FQGNSA. V trimming: 5 bases; J trimming: 3 bases; junction bases outside the gene matches: 7. CDR3 DNA: TGTGCCAGCAGCCTCCCGACGGGGGGCTACGAGCAGTACTTC. Translated, it gives CASSLPTGGYEQYF.

The CDR3: CASSPQGKAEAFF. CDR3 coding DNA: TGCGCCAGCAGCCCCCAGGGGAAAGCTGAAGCTTTCTTT. The chain joins TRBV5-1 to TRBJ1-1, with D tentatively TRBD1 (6 bases). The CDR3 length is 13 residues. V was cut by 4 bases and J by 6 bases, with 13 bases left in between. Germline V gene data show CDR1 as SGHRS and CDR2 as YFSETQ.

V gene TRBV2 combines with J gene TRBJ2-3; 7 bases align to TRBD2. After removal of 8 bases from V and 10 bases from J, the junction contained 3 bases not matched to a gene. Germline lookup yields CDR1 SNHLY and CDR2 FYNNEI. The CDR3 sequence is 10 residues long. The CDR3 sequence is CASRLASQYF. As DNA, the CDR3 is TGTGCCAGCCGACTAGCCTCGCAGTATTTT.

The chain uses TRBV2 and TRBJ1-3; D uncertain. V shed 8 bases and J shed 0 bases, with 17 bases lying between them. This CDR3 region has 16 residues. Germline V gene lookup returns CDR1 SNHLY and CDR2 FYNNEI. The chain's CDR3 is CASSPYAEASGNTIYF. CDR3 bases: TGTGCCAGCTCTCCTTACGCCGAGGCCTCTGGAAACACCATATATTTT.

V is TRBV7-8 and J is TRBJ2-2; D is perhaps TRBD2 (6 bases). The CDR3 consists of 11 residues. V gave up 5 bases and J gave up 16 bases, with 14 bases separating them. Germline CDR1 reads SGHVS; CDR2 reads FQNEAQ. CDR3 amino acids: CASSRLGVGFF. CDR3 DNA sequence: TGTGCCAGCAGCCGACTAGGGGTGGGGTTTTTT.

The rearrangement uses TRBV20-1 and TRBJ1-2, with D possibly TRBD1 on 5 matching bases. The V and J ends lost 5 bases and 0 bases respectively, with 19 bases between them. This CDR3 is 16 amino acids long. The germline CDR1 and CDR2 sequences are DFQATT and SNEGSKA (reference sequence). For the CDR3, the DNA is TGCAGTGCTTTTTCTCCCGGGCAGGGAGCTAACTATGGCTACACCTTC. This codes for CSAFSPGQGANYGYTF.

With regard to this clonotype: A much more abundant neighbour one base away suggests this may be a read error. This chain joins TRBV5-4 and TRBJ2-7; the D is unclear. The germline CDR1 and CDR2 sequences are SGHNT and YYREEE (reference sequence). This CDR3 contains 13 residues. CDR3 amino acids: CASSFGEPYEQCF. CDR3 nucleotides: TGTGCCAGCAGCTTTGGTGAACCCTACGAGCAGTGCTTC.

The CDR3 DNA is TGTGCCAGCAGAAGCAGGGGAGCCGTTAGTGGGGAAAAACTGTTTTTT. It codes for CASRSRGAVSGEKLFF. The chain employs TRBV6-1 and TRBJ1-4; the D gene is possibly TRBD1 (6 bases). V lost 6 bases and J 8 bases, leaving 22 bases between the germline ends. Germline V gene sequence: CDR1 MNHNS, CDR2 SASEGT. The CDR3 runs 16 residues.

This clonotype appeared once. The chain links TRBV7-4 to TRBJ1-3; TRBD1 is a possible D gene (5 bases). Germline V CDR1 and CDR2: SGHVT, SQSDAQ. Trimming pared 5 bases from V and 2 bases from J, leaving 19 bases between. This CDR3 spans 17 amino acids. The CDR3 nucleotides are TGTGCCAGCAGCGCTGAAGGACTAGCGGGGGCTGGAAACACCATATATTTT. This sequence encodes CASSAEGLAGAGNTIYF.

The chain is built from TRBV7-6 and TRBJ1-2; 10 bases agree with TRBD1. This CDR3 comprises 13 residues. V shed 5 bases and J 6 bases; nucleotides not matched to a gene: 3. The germline V gene has CDR1 SGHVS and CDR2 FNYEAQ. The CDR3 nucleotides are TGTGCCAGCAGCGCAGGGACAGGGGATGGCTACACCTTC. This codes for CASSAGTGDGYTF.

This clonotype came up many times. J is TRBJ2-5 and V is TRBV5-6; D not certain. CDR3 length: 15 amino acids. The V gene lost 1 base and the J gene lost 4 bases, with 14 bases spanning the gap. Germline lookup yields CDR1 SGHDT and CDR2 YYEEEE. The CDR3 DNA is TGTGCCAGCAGCTTGAGGGTTAGCTACAGAGAGACCCAGTACTTC. Translated: CASSLRVSYRETQYF.

There are many counts of this clonotype. V gene TRBV19 combines with J gene TRBJ2-5; D gene unclear. CDR3 size: 12 residues. The V gene lost 3 bases and the J gene lost 5 bases, with 7 bases spanning the gap. Germline values: CDR1 LNHDA, CDR2 SQIVND (reference sequence). Here the CDR3 reads CASSMRWETQYF. The DNA for the CDR3 is TGTGCCAGTAGTATGAGGTGGGAGACCCAGTACTTC.

This chain uses TRBV29-1 with TRBJ2-5; 10 nucleotides agree with TRBD2. CDR3 size: 13 residues. V lost 6 bases and J lost 11; bases outside the gene matches: 12. The germline gives CDR1 SQVTM, CDR2 ANQGSEA. The CDR3: CSVSGLAGDGQYF. CDR3 DNA: TGCAGCGTGAGTGGGCTAGCGGGAGACGGGCAGTACTTC.

About this clonotype itself: The junction shows a germline mismatch at one end, possibly a read error. This chain connects TRBV5-6 to TRBJ2-2, with D possibly matching TRBD2 (7 bases). Germline V gene lookup returns CDR1 SGHDT and CDR2 YYEEEE. The CDR3 runs to 16 residues. CDR3 DNA: TGTGCCAGCAGGTTACGGGGGGCCTGGAACACCGGGGAGCTGCTTTTT. Encoded protein: CASRLRGAWNTGELLF. The whole variable domain, filled in from reference TRBV5-6 and TRBJ2-2, reads DAGVTQSPTHLIKTRGQQVTLRCSPKSGHDTVSWYQQALGQGPQFIFQYYEEEERQRGNFPDRFSGHQFPNYSSELNVNALLLGDSALYLCASRLRGAWNTGELLFGEGSRLTVL.

The chain is built from TRBV6-5 and TRBJ2-5; a weak D match, TRBD2 (5 bases). Deletions cut 0 bases from V and 4 bases from J, with 12 bases between. Germline V gene lookup returns CDR1 MNHEY and CDR2 SVGAGI. The CDR3 runs to 15 residues. DNA of the CDR3: TGTGCCAGCAGTTACTCGGGAGCCAAAAGAGAGACCCAGTACTTC. It specifies CASSYSGAKRETQYF.

V and J are TRBV25-1 and TRBJ2-7; D may correspond to TRBD1 or TRBD2 (5 bases each). CDR1 is MGHDK, CDR2 SYGVNS, per germline. The CDR3 consists of 15 residues. V was clipped by 1 base and J by 2 bases, with 12 bases between them. The CDR3 DNA is TGTGCCAGCAGTGAATTCGGGGCGATCGCCTACGAGCAGTACTTC. It encodes CASSEFGAIAYEQYF.

This chain connects TRBV12-3 or TRBV12-4 to TRBJ2-7; 7 bases map to TRBD2. J lost 5 bases, V lost 6 bases, and 4 bases had no gene match. CDR3 length: 12 residues. The CDR3 loop is CASRAGDHEQYF. The CDR3 region has the DNA TGTGCCAGCAGGGCGGGAGACCACGAGCAGTACTTC.

This clonotype was counted at least ten times. The chain couples TRBV4-2 to TRBJ2-2, with D possibly TRBD1 on 5 matching bases. This CDR3 is built from 16 residues. Germline values: CDR1 LGHNA, CDR2 YNFKEQ. The germline V and J ends were trimmed by 4 bases and 1 base, with 13 bases remaining between them. The CDR3 DNA follows: TGTGCCAGCAGCCGTATGGGCAGGGAGAACACCGGGGAGCTGTTTTTT. This gives the protein CASSRMGRENTGELFF.

The chain recombines TRBV4-3 with TRBJ2-2; 7 nucleotides line up with TRBD1. CDR3 size: 16 residues. Germline-derived CDR1 and CDR2 are LGHNA and YSLEER. The trim removed 3 bases at V and 8 bases at J, leaving 12 bases unmatched. As DNA, the CDR3 is TGCGCCAGCAGCCAGTACAGGGGTCCGATCGTGGGGGAGCTGTTTTTT. Protein product: CASSQYRGPIVGELFF.

This clonotype has ten or more counts. J is TRBJ2-6 and V is TRBV6-2 or TRBV6-3; 8 bases are shared with TRBD1. The junction had 5 bases not matched to a gene; V was cut back by 2 bases and J by 2 bases. Looked up from germline, CDR1 is MNHEY and CDR2 is SVGEGT. This CDR3 comprises 17 residues. CDR3 DNA sequence: TGTGCCAGCAGTTACGGACAGGGTCAGGCTGGGGCCAACGTCCTGACTTTC. It codes for CASSYGQGQAGANVLTF.

The rearrangement links TRBV15 to TRBJ1-1, with a tentative D call TRBD1 (5 bases). Germline CDR1 reads LNHNV; CDR2 reads YYDKDF (reference sequence). Trimming took off 10 bases at V and 2 bases at J, with 17 bases between the two ends. The CDR3 sequence is 14 residues long. CDR3 loop: CASRQGIVNTEAFF. CDR3 in DNA: TGTGCCAGCAGGCAGGGCATAGTTAACACTGAAGCTTTCTTT.